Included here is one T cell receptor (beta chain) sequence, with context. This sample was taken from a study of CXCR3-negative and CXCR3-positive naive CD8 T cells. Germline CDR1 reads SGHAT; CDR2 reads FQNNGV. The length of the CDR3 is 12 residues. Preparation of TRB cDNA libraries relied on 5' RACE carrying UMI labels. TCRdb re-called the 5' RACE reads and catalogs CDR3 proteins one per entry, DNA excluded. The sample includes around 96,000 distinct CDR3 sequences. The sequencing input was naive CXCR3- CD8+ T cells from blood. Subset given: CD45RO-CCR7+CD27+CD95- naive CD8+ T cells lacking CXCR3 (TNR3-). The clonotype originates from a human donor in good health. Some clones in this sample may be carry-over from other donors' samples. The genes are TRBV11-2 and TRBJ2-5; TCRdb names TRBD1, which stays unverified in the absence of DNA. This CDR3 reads CASSAGTATQYF. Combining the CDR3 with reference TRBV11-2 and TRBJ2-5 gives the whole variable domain EAGVAQSPRYKIIEKRQSVAFWCNPISGHATLYWYQQILGQGPKLLIQFQNNGVVDDSQLPKDRFSAERLKGVDSTLKIQPAKLEDSAVYLCASSAGTATQYFGPGTRLLVL.